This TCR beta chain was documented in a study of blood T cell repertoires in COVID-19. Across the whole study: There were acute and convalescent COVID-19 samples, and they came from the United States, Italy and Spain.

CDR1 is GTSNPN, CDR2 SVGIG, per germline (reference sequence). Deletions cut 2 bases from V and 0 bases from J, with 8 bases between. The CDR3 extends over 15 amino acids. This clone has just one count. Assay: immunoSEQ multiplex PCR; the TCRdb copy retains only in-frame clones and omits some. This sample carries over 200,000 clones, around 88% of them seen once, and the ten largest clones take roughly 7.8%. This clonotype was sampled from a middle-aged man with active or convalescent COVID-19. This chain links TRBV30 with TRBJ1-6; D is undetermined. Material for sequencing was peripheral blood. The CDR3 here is CAWSSRSSYNSPLHF. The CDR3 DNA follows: TGTGCCTGGAGTAGCCGGAGCTCCTATAATTCACCCCTCCACTTT.